One T cell receptor (beta chain) is described in this entry. Its antigen is currently unknown. The data originate from a study of post-analysis software for immune sequencing data. Background on the study: The study covered relapsing-remitting, secondary progressive and progressive-relapsing courses of multiple sclerosis. Notes on the study in general: In patients, about 5 TRBV segments were more frequent than in controls, with TRBV5-6, TRBV5-1 and TRBV20-1 among them.

Researchers reported that TCR beta cDNA libraries carried unique molecular identifiers. TCRdb redid the calling of the PCR reads with MiXCR, one entry per CDR3 protein. This sample carries some 890,000 distinct CDR3 sequences, roughly 50% of them seen once, and the ten largest clones take over 4%. The germline CDR1 and CDR2 sequences are LNHNV and YYDKDF (reference sequence). The CDR3 extends over 14 amino acids. The material sequenced was blood. This sequence joins TRBV15 and TRBJ2-5; D ambiguous. The DNA matches TRBJ2-7 better at its end, which makes the J call doubtful. This receptor was taken from a girl between 10 and 17 years old with multiple sclerosis. The CDR3 DNA reads TGTGCCACCAGCAGAGAAGCGACAAACTACGAGCAGTACTTC. Translated: CATSREATNYEQYF.